The next 2 T cell receptor beta chains were all read from a single sample in a study of blood T cell repertoires in COVID-19. Libraries were prepared by immunoSEQ multiplex PCR; TCRdb keeps only in-frame clonotypes and omits some of them. The sample has around 280,000 clones; 85% to 90% are singletons. Specimen: peripheral blood. The receptors derive from a woman younger than 45 with COVID-19, enrolled during active disease.

The V call is TRBV4-2, the J call TRBJ1-2, with TRBD1 identical over 9 bases. This CDR3 has 16 amino acids. Germline V gene data show CDR1 as LGHNA and CDR2 as YNFKEQ. The J segment lost 3 bases and the V segment lost 1 base, leaving 6 bases of the junction unmatched. The CDR3 nucleotides are TGTGCCAGCAGCCAAGTCGCGGGACAGGGCGACTATGGCTACACCTTC. The encoded protein is CASSQVAGQGDYGYTF.

The CDR3 loop reads CASSLPGDVYEQYF. The CDR3, as DNA: TGTGCCAGCAGCCTTCCGGGGGACGTCTACGAGCAGTACTTC. The chain has TRBV28 and TRBJ2-7, with D perhaps TRBD2 (6 bases). Germline-derived CDR1 and CDR2 are MDHEN and SYDVKM. With 6 bases removed from V and 3 bases from J, the gap between germline ends came to 15 bases. The CDR3 spans 14 residues.